These 32 T cell receptor beta chains were all obtained from the same sample, sequenced in a study of CD8+CD57+ T cells in acquired aplastic anemia. The template for TCR beta VDJ and CDR3 sequence profiling was genomic DNA. TCRdb re-called the reads with MiXCR, one entry per CDR3 protein. The table lists approximately 300,000 distinct CDR3 sequences, 56% of them singletons, with approximately 1.3% in the top ten. Individuals selected for sequencing had exhibited CD8+CD57+ cell expansion on flow cytometry. What was sequenced was sorted CD4+, CD8+, or CD8+CD57+ T cells (not recorded which) from PBMCs. The source of these receptors is a human donor with aplastic anemia.

This clonotype was detected ten times or more. The chain links TRBV15 to TRBJ1-2, with a weak D call TRBD1 (6 bases). The V and J ends lost 4 bases and 6 bases respectively, with 18 bases between them. Germline V gene sequence: CDR1 LNHNV, CDR2 YYDKDF (reference sequence). CDR3 length equals 15 residues. The CDR3 loop reads CATSTRVAPGDGYTF. The CDR3, as DNA: TGTGCCACCAGCACCCGAGTGGCTCCAGGGGATGGCTACACCTTC.

This clonotype has a handful of counts. V gene TRBV2 combines with J gene TRBJ1-6; 7 bases fit TRBD1. Germline V gives CDR1 SNHLY, CDR2 FYNNEI. J was trimmed by 6 bases and V by 5 bases; bases with no gene match: 10. This CDR3 has 16 residues. The CDR3 sequence: CASSSTTGELNSPLHF. CDR3 bases: TGTGCCAGCAGTTCCACAACAGGGGAACTTAATTCACCCCTCCACTTT. The variable domain in full, with the rest retrieved from reference TRBV2 and TRBJ1-6, is EPEVTQTPSHQVTQMGQEVILRCVPISNHLYFYWYRQILGQKVEFLVSFYNNEISEKSEIFDDQFSVERPDGSNFTLKIRSTKLEDSAMYFCASSSTTGELNSPLHFGNGTRLTVT.

The V gene is TRBV24-1, the J gene TRBJ1-5, with D tentatively TRBD1 (5 bases). This CDR3 is 15 amino acids long. Germline V CDR1 and CDR2: KGHDR, SFDVKD. Deletions cut 11 bases from V and 6 bases from J, with 22 bases between. CDR3 in amino acids: CASSLVPGGGQPQHF. The CDR3 bases are TGTGCCAGCAGCTTGGTACCCGGGGGTGGTCAGCCCCAGCATTTT.

This sequence joins TRBV19 and TRBJ1-1; D not certain. Trimming left V 7 bases short and J 5 bases short, with 11 bases between. The germline gives CDR1 LNHDA, CDR2 SQIVND (reference sequence). This CDR3 has 12 residues. The CDR3 DNA follows: TGTGCCAGTAAGATCGGAGCTACTGAAGCTTTCTTT. Translating it yields CASKIGATEAFF.

As regards this clonotype: At one end the junction does not follow the germline gene, possibly because of a read error. This rearrangement joins TRBV7-3 to TRBJ2-7; a weak D match, TRBD1 (6 bases). This CDR3 contains 15 residues. Germline assignment: CDR1 SGHTA and CDR2 FQGTGA. CDR3 in DNA: TGTGCCAGCAGCTTGGAAGGCGACAGGACCTACGAGAAGTACTTC. Protein: CASSLEGDRTYEKYF. The full variable domain, with the rest looked up from reference TRBV7-3 and TRBJ2-7, is GAGVSQTPSNKVTEKGKYVELRCDPISGHTALYWYRQSLGQGPEFLIYFQGTGAADDSGLPNDRFFAVRPEGSVSTLKIQRTERGDSAVYLCASSLEGDRTYEKYFGPGTRLTVT.

The rearrangement uses TRBV7-8 and TRBJ2-5; TRBD2 matches at 13 bases. V was pared by 7 bases and J by 1 base, with 6 bases of the junction left unmatched. The CDR3 contains 16 residues. CDR1 and CDR2 (germline): SGHVS, FQNEAQ. CDR3 nucleotides: TGTGCCAGCACCGGACTAGCGGGGGCAATCCAAGAGACCCAGTACTTC. Encoded protein: CASTGLAGAIQETQYF.

V usage is TRBV25-1 and J usage is TRBJ1-3, with unresolved D. The CDR3 totals 15 residues. Trimming removed 0 bases from V and 7 bases from J, with 13 bases in between. Germline lookup yields CDR1 MGHDK and CDR2 SYGVNS. In DNA, the CDR3 is TGTGCCAGCAGTGAATATAAAAAGGGAAAGAACACCATATATTTT. This gives the protein CASSEYKKGKNTIYF.

The rearrangement uses TRBV5-1 and TRBJ2-7; TRBD1 aligns across 9 bases. Germline CDR1 is SGHRS and CDR2 is YFSETQ. The CDR3 spans 14 residues. J lost 4 bases, V lost 4 bases, and 6 bases had no gene match. CDR3 region: CASSPRTGAYEQYF. The CDR3 DNA reads TGCGCCAGCAGCCCAAGGACAGGGGCATACGAGCAGTACTTC.

The gene calls are TRBV7-9 and TRBJ1-6, with 7 positions matching TRBD1. The CDR3 contains 16 residues. Germline-derived CDR1 and CDR2 are SEHNR and FQNEAQ (reference sequence). The V gene end was trimmed by 2 bases and the J gene end by 4 bases; junction bases not matched to a gene: 5. The CDR3 loop reads CASSLKSGGYNSPLHF. Written as DNA, the CDR3 is TGTGCCAGCAGCTTAAAATCAGGGGGGTATAATTCACCCCTCCACTTT.

This rearrangement joins TRBV2 to TRBJ1-2; 8 nucleotides line up with TRBD1. The germline CDR1 and CDR2 sequences are SNHLY and FYNNEI. This CDR3 contains 12 residues. V trimming: 10 bases; J trimming: 6 bases; junction bases outside the gene matches: 7. CDR3 coding DNA: TGTGCCACTAAGACAGGGGTTGATGGCTACACCTTC. Amino acid sequence: CATKTGVDGYTF. Filled out from reference TRBV2 and TRBJ1-2, the complete variable domain reads EPEVTQTPSHQVTQMGQEVILRCVPISNHLYFYWYRQILGQKVEFLVSFYNNEISEKSEIFDDQFSVERPDGSNFTLKIRSTKLEDSAMYFCATKTGVDGYTFGSGTRLTVV.

This chain joins TRBV7-6 and TRBJ2-7; D possibly uses TRBD1 or TRBD2 (5 bases each). Germline V gene sequence: CDR1 SGHVS, CDR2 FNYEAQ. The CDR3 spans 13 residues. V was cut by 1 base and J by 3 bases, with 7 bases left in between. CDR3 protein: CASSLGDDYEQYF. DNA for the CDR3: TGTGCCAGCAGCTTAGGGGACGACTACGAGCAGTACTTC.

The chain joins TRBV15 to TRBJ1-2; possible D gene TRBD1, 6 bases. Germline V gene lookup returns CDR1 LNHNV and CDR2 YYDKDF (reference sequence). The CDR3 consists of 18 residues. Deletions cut 1 base from V and 8 bases from J, with 26 bases between. The CDR3 sequence: CATSRGGQGITSTLGYTF. CDR3 bases: TGTGCCACCAGCAGAGGGGGGCAGGGGATTACGTCAACTTTGGGCTACACCTTC.

Concerning this clonotype: It may be a read error: a sequence one base away is much more abundant. The chain recombines TRBV6-9 with TRBJ2-2, with TRBD1 identical over 7 bases. This CDR3 has 13 amino acids. The ends lost 5 bases at V and 9 bases at J; junction bases unmatched: 6. The V gene's germline CDR1 is MNHGY and CDR2 SVAAGI. The CDR3 here is CASSQQGIRELFF. The CDR3 region has the DNA TGTGCCAGCAGTCAACAGGGGATCAGGGAGCTGTTTTTT.

V usage is TRBV5-4 and J usage is TRBJ1-2, with D possibly TRBD1 on 5 matching bases. The CDR3 is made up of 14 amino acids. The V and J ends lost 4 bases and 5 bases respectively, with 15 bases between them. From germline, CDR1 is SGHNT and CDR2 YYREEE (reference sequence). The CDR3 is CASSGGDRRYGYTF. For the CDR3, the DNA is TGTGCCAGCAGCGGGGGAGATCGACGGTATGGCTACACCTTC.

This clonotype showed up many times. The gene calls are TRBV4-2 and TRBJ1-5; D perhaps matches TRBD1 (6 bases). V lost 4 bases to trimming and J lost 2 bases, with 12 bases between them. The CDR3 is made up of 15 amino acids. Germline values: CDR1 LGHNA, CDR2 YNFKEQ. CDR3 residues: CASSLQGFGNQPQHF. DNA for the CDR3: TGTGCCAGCAGCCTTCAGGGGTTTGGCAATCAGCCCCAGCATTTT.

The chain carries TRBV29-1 and TRBJ2-5; D unresolved. The CDR3 is 11 residues long. Germline CDR1 and CDR2: SQVTM and ANQGSEA. V dropped 4 bases and J dropped 5 bases, with 8 bases sitting between them. The CDR3 DNA reads TGCAGCGTTGGTAAGGGCGAGACCCAGTACTTC. It specifies CSVGKGETQYF.

The rearrangement links TRBV5-1 to TRBJ1-2, with 9 bases identical to TRBD1. V lost 3 bases to trimming and J lost 8 bases; unmatched junction nucleotides: 5. This CDR3 contains 13 residues. Germline V gene sequence: CDR1 SGHRS, CDR2 YFSETQ. Written as DNA, the CDR3 is TGCGCCAGCAGCTACGGACAGGGGTTAGGCTACACCTTC. Amino acids: CASSYGQGLGYTF.

This clonotype has a handful of counts. CDR3 coding DNA: TGCAGTGCCACGGGCAGGAGGAGCTCCTACGAGCAGTACTTC. Residues: CSATGRRSSYEQYF. This chain connects TRBV20-1 to TRBJ2-7, with a possible D match to TRBD2 (5 bases). Germline loops: CDR1 DFQATT, CDR2 SNEGSKA (reference sequence). The CDR3 sequence is 14 residues long. V lost 6 bases to trimming and J lost 0 bases, with 15 bases between them.

The chain is built from TRBV7-2 and TRBJ2-7; a possible D gene is TRBD2 (6 bases). The CDR3 is 13 residues long. V shed 2 bases and J shed 2 bases, with 7 bases lying between them. Germline V gene sequence: CDR1 SGHTA, CDR2 FQGNSA. The CDR3 DNA sequence: TGTGCCAGCAGCTTATCTAGCGCCTACGAGCAGTACTTC. Its translation is CASSLSSAYEQYF.

V and J are TRBV18 and TRBJ2-2; TRBD1 aligns across 8 bases. The CDR3 totals 16 residues. V lost 5 bases to trimming and J lost 0 bases; unmatched junction nucleotides: 5. Germline assignment: CDR1 KGHSH and CDR2 LQKENI. CDR3 nucleotides: TGTGCCAGCTCAGCAAACAGGGGGACGAACACCGGGGAGCTGTTTTTT. Protein product: CASSANRGTNTGELFF.

Many counts were recorded for this clonotype. The chain uses TRBV18 and TRBJ2-1; D gene ambiguous. Per the germline V gene, CDR1 is KGHSH and CDR2 is LQKENI. V was trimmed by 3 bases and J by 6 bases, leaving 6 bases between them. The CDR3 is 12 residues long. The CDR3 nucleotides are TGTGCCAGCTCACCCCAAAGCAATGAGCAGTTCTTC. It is translated as CASSPQSNEQFF.

V usage is TRBV24-1 and J usage is TRBJ1-6; D is unclear. Looked up from germline, CDR1 is KGHDR and CDR2 is SFDVKD. Trimming took 6 bases from V and 5 from J, leaving 7 bases between them. This CDR3 has 13 residues. CDR3 residues: CATSSGDNSPLHF. As DNA, the CDR3 is TGTGCCACCAGTTCTGGGGATAATTCACCCCTCCACTTT.

The chain is built from TRBV5-5 and TRBJ1-6; tentative D call: TRBD1 (5 bases). V lost 0 bases and J lost 7, with 14 bases in between. Germline CDR1 SGHKS, CDR2 YYEKEE (reference sequence). The CDR3 is made up of 16 amino acids. The CDR3 spells CASSLGWDRLNSPLHF. In DNA form, the CDR3 reads TGTGCCAGCAGCTTGGGTTGGGACCGACTAAATTCACCCCTCCACTTT.

The chain has TRBV4-1 and TRBJ2-5; D possibly corresponds to TRBD1 (6 bases). Trimming cost V 0 bases and J 5 bases, with 13 bases left between them. The CDR3 loop spans 15 amino acids. Germline V lookup: CDR1 MGHRA, CDR2 YSYEKL. The chain's CDR3 is CASSQDRDNRETQYF. The CDR3 bases are TGCGCCAGCAGCCAAGATAGGGACAACCGGGAGACCCAGTACTTC.

This clonotype was found a few times. The rearrangement links TRBV20-1 to TRBJ1-1; D might be TRBD1 (6 bases). CDR3 length: 15 residues. The V gene's germline CDR1 is DFQATT and CDR2 SNEGSKA (reference sequence). V lost 3 bases and J 11 bases, leaving 25 bases between the germline ends. The CDR3, as DNA: TGCAGTGCTAGCGCCAACAGGGAGGGTCGGCTGAGCGCTTTCTTT. It translates to CSASANREGRLSAFF.

This clonotype has more than one count but fewer than ten. This chain joins TRBV12-3 or TRBV12-4 and TRBJ2-5; D is unclear. Trimming took 6 bases from V and 4 from J, leaving 6 bases between them. CDR3 length equals 11 residues. Written as DNA, the CDR3 is TGTGCCAGCAGATCTGGAGAGACCCAGTACTTC. It codes for CASRSGETQYF.

The J gene is TRBJ2-1, the V gene TRBV20-1; D is perhaps TRBD2 (6 bases). The CDR3 covers 19 residues. Germline lookup yields CDR1 DFQATT and CDR2 SNEGSKA (reference sequence). With 1 base removed from V and 4 bases from J, the gap between germline ends came to 26 bases. DNA of the CDR3: TGCAGTGCTAGAGGGAATAGAAACGGCGGGGCGGTGATGTACAATGAGCAGTTCTTC. Residues: CSARGNRNGGAVMYNEQFF.

This chain links TRBV19 with TRBJ1-4; D unresolved. The CDR3 totals 15 residues. The V end was cut by 5 bases, the J end by 1 base, with 11 bases between. Germline CDR1 LNHDA, CDR2 SQIVND (reference sequence). In DNA form, the CDR3 reads TGTGCCAGTAGTTACGGTTCGGTAACTAATGAAAAACTGTTTTTT. Residues: CASSYGSVTNEKLFF.

This chain links TRBV9 with TRBJ2-1; the match to TRBD2 covers 8 bases. With 4 bases clipped from V and 7 bases from J, the junction kept 19 bases outside the gene matches. The CDR3 runs 18 residues. Germline CDR1 reads SGDLS; CDR2 reads YYNGEE. The CDR3 DNA sequence: TGTGCCAGCAGCACCCTCGAAGGTGCGCGGGGGGTTCGGAATGAGCAGTTCTTC. Encoded protein: CASSTLEGARGVRNEQFF.

This clonotype was observed many times. The rearrangement joins TRBV9 to TRBJ2-5; 10 nucleotides align to TRBD2. The CDR3 loop spans 16 amino acids. Germline V gene data show CDR1 as SGDLS and CDR2 as YYNGEE. V lost 0 bases and J lost 4; bases outside the gene matches: 6. This CDR3 is CASSVGVAGGIETQYF. The CDR3 DNA reads as TGTGCCAGCAGCGTAGGAGTAGCGGGAGGAATAGAGACCCAGTACTTC.

The chain uses TRBV5-1 and TRBJ2-7; D unclear. V shed 0 bases and J shed 2 bases, with 9 bases lying between them. In germline, CDR1 is SGHRS, CDR2 YFSETQ. CDR3 size: 14 residues. CDR3 sequence: CASSLAAGTYEQYF. Written as DNA, the CDR3 is TGCGCCAGCAGCTTGGCAGCAGGCACCTACGAGCAGTACTTC. Combining the CDR3 with reference TRBV5-1 and TRBJ2-7 gives the whole variable domain KAGVTQTPRYLIKTRGQQVTLSCSPISGHRSVSWYQQTPGQGLQFLFEYFSETQRNKGNFPGRFSGRQFSNSRSEMNVSTLELGDSALYLCASSLAAGTYEQYFGPGTRLTVT.

In its sample, this clonotype was seen many times. The chain is built from TRBV10-2 and TRBJ2-1; 7 bases map to TRBD2. J gave up 9 bases and V 4 bases, and 6 bases lay outside the gene matches. CDR1 is WSHSY, CDR2 SAAADI, per germline. The CDR3 consists of 13 residues. The CDR3 spells CASSVRSGAEQFF. Here the CDR3 DNA reads TGCGCCAGCAGTGTGAGGAGCGGGGCTGAGCAGTTCTTC.